This entry lists 21 T cell receptor beta chains sequenced from one sample in a study of cytomegalovirus exposure and HLA in healthy donors. The PCR was carried out with 60 Vbeta primers and 13 Jbeta primers. Profiling relied on immunoSEQ multiplex PCR, and the TCRdb table lists in-frame clones only, not all of them. This sample has 90,000 to 100,000 clones; roughly 67% occur once, and the top ten carry 5.9%. Sequencing used PBMCs. These receptors all stem from a boy between 10 and 17 years old in good health and CMV-seropositive.

For this clone: Other DNA sequences in this sample translate to the same CDR3. The chain carries TRBV5-4 and TRBJ2-7; 8 bases are a match to TRBD1. Germline V gene lookup returns CDR1 SGHNT and CDR2 YYREEE (reference sequence). Losses at the gene ends were 0 bases for V and 3 bases for J; bases not matched to a gene: 2. The CDR3 covers 14 residues. CDR3 DNA sequence: TGTGCCAGCAGCTTGGCAGGGGGCAACTACGAGCAGTACTTC. As protein: CASSLAGGNYEQYF.

V usage is TRBV30 and J usage is TRBJ1-4; TRBD1 is a possible D gene (5 bases). Germline V gives CDR1 GTSNPN, CDR2 SVGIG (reference sequence). The CDR3 loop spans 12 amino acids. Trimming shortened V by 3 bases and J by 11 bases, and 13 bases separated the two germline ends. The CDR3 nucleotides are TGTGCCTGGAGCGCCGGGGGTGGTAAACTGTTTTTT. Translated: CAWSAGGGKLFF.

This sequence joins TRBV4-2 and TRBJ2-1; weak D call: TRBD2 (5 bases). The germline V gene encodes CDR1 LGHNA and CDR2 YNFKEQ. The V end lost 0 bases, the J end lost 3 bases, and 12 bases lay between the germline ends. The CDR3 covers 16 residues. In DNA, the CDR3 is TGTGCCAGCAGCCAAGATGCCCGGACTGACTACAATGAGCAGTTCTTC. Amino acid sequence: CASSQDARTDYNEQFF.

The J gene is TRBJ2-7, the V gene TRBV19, with D perhaps TRBD1 (7 bases). This CDR3 has 14 amino acids. Trimming shortened V by 3 bases and J by 2 bases, and 11 bases separated the two germline ends. The germline V gene encodes CDR1 LNHDA and CDR2 SQIVND (reference sequence). The CDR3 DNA follows: TGTGCCAGTAGTATCCCAGGGGGGACCTACGAGCAGTACTTC. Translated: CASSIPGGTYEQYF.

V usage is TRBV6-5 and J usage is TRBJ2-7; D not certain. V was pared by 0 bases and J by 0 bases, with 12 bases between. The length of the CDR3 is 16 residues. The germline gives CDR1 MNHEY, CDR2 SVGAGI. CDR3 bases: TGTGCCAGCAGTTACTCCTCCGGGTTTAGCTCCTACGAGCAGTACTTC. Amino acids: CASSYSSGFSSYEQYF.

This clone turned up a few times. V gene TRBV7-9 combines with J gene TRBJ2-7; D perhaps matches TRBD1 (6 bases). V was pared by 1 base and J by 2 bases, with 15 bases between. Germline assignment: CDR1 SEHNR and CDR2 FQNEAQ (reference sequence). The CDR3 consists of 16 residues. CDR3 loop: CASSLVGRTEAYEQYF. CDR3 in DNA: TGTGCCAGCAGCTTAGTTGGAAGGACAGAAGCCTACGAGCAGTACTTC. The entire variable domain, with the rest obtained from reference TRBV7-9 and TRBJ2-7, is as follows: DTGVSQNPRHKITKRGQNVTFRCDPISEHNRLYWYRQTLGQGPEFLTYFQNEAQLEKSRLLSDRFSAERPKGSFSTLEIQRTEQGDSAMYLCASSLVGRTEAYEQYFGPGTRLTVT.

The J gene is TRBJ1-1, the V gene TRBV29-1; TRBD1 matches 8 bases. V dropped 7 bases and J dropped 0; count of bases not matched to a gene: 4. The germline gives CDR1 SQVTM, CDR2 ANQGSEA. This CDR3 has 13 amino acids. This CDR3 is CSGDRGLNTEAFF. The CDR3 region has the DNA TGCAGCGGTGACAGGGGCTTGAACACTGAAGCTTTCTTT.

This chain connects TRBV5-4 to TRBJ2-7, with TRBD1 as a possible D gene (6 bases). The CDR3 totals 15 residues. Trimming stripped 4 bases from V and 5 bases from J, with 19 bases between. The germline CDR1 and CDR2 sequences are SGHNT and YYREEE (reference sequence). Here the CDR3 DNA reads TGTGCCAGCAGCGTAGGTTCTAACAGGGACCACGAGCAGTACTTC. Protein sequence: CASSVGSNRDHEQYF.

The genes are TRBV9 and TRBJ1-2; 7 positions agree with TRBD1. The CDR3 loop spans 17 amino acids. CDR1 SGDLS and CDR2 YYNGEE come from the germline V gene. After removal of 3 bases from V and 8 bases from J, the junction contained 19 bases not matched to a gene. The CDR3 loop is CASSASTRQGPLMGYTF. CDR3 bases: TGTGCCAGCAGCGCCTCCACCAGACAGGGACCCTTGATGGGCTACACCTTC.

The chain links TRBV5-1 to TRBJ1-2; 8 bases are a match to TRBD1. There are 13 residues in the CDR3. V dropped 2 bases and J dropped 5; count of bases not matched to a gene: 2. The germline V gene encodes CDR1 SGHRS and CDR2 YFSETQ. Written as DNA, the CDR3 is TGCGCCAGCAGCTTCGACAGGGGTTATGGCTACACCTTC. Translation gives CASSFDRGYGYTF.

The rearrangement links TRBV12-5 to TRBJ1-2, with 8 bases fitting TRBD1. With 4 bases clipped from V and 5 bases from J, the junction kept 6 bases outside the gene matches. CDR1 is LGHNT, CDR2 FRNRAP, per germline. The CDR3 loop spans 14 amino acids. CDR3 bases: TGTGCTAGTGGTTCGGGACAGGCCGCGTATGGCTACACCTTC. Translating it yields CASGSGQAAYGYTF.

Comments on this clone: Compared with germline, one end of the junction differs, possibly owing to a read error. The V and J genes are TRBV10-3 and TRBJ1-5, with D perhaps matching TRBD1 (6 bases). Germline CDR1 reads ENHRY; CDR2 reads SYGVKD. The CDR3 extends over 14 amino acids. This CDR3 is CAISVSGGLEPQNF. In nucleotides, the CDR3 is TGTGCCATCAGTGTTAGTGGGGGCTTAGAGCCCCAGAATTTT.

The V and J genes are TRBV27 and TRBJ1-2; D might be TRBD1 (5 bases). Deletions cut 3 bases from V and 3 bases from J, with 8 bases between. Germline V lookup: CDR1 MNHEY, CDR2 SMNVEV (reference sequence). This CDR3 is built from 13 residues. CDR3 DNA sequence: TGTGCCAGCAGTTTCTCCAGGGACTATGGCTACACCTTC. Translation gives CASSFSRDYGYTF.

The chain links TRBV29-1 to TRBJ2-1; D is unresolved. The CDR3 consists of 10 residues. Trimming cost V 3 bases and J 9 bases, with 6 bases left between them. Germline loops: CDR1 SQVTM, CDR2 ANQGSEA. The CDR3 DNA reads as TGCAGCGTTGACTACGCTGAGCAGTTCTTC. Its protein product is CSVDYAEQFF.

This chain uses TRBV30 with TRBJ2-2; TRBD1 agrees at 9 bases. Trimming cost V 3 bases and J 2 bases; bases outside gene matches: 16. The CDR3 totals 19 residues. Germline CDR1 is GTSNPN and CDR2 is SVGIG (reference sequence). CDR3 DNA: TGTGCCTGGAGCCCAACCCATAACAGGGGGCCTACTAACACCGGGGAGCTGTTTTTT. It is translated as CAWSPTHNRGPTNTGELFF. Together with reference TRBV30 and TRBJ2-2, the CDR3 gives the full variable domain: SQTIHQWPATLVQPVGSPLSLECTVEGTSNPNLYWYRQAAGRGLQLLFYSVGIGQISSEVPQNLSASRPQDRQFILSSKKLLLSDSGFYLCAWSPTHNRGPTNTGELFFGEGSRLTVL.

V is TRBV9 and J is TRBJ2-1; TRBD2 is a possible D gene (5 bases). Deletions cut 1 base from V and 2 bases from J, with 13 bases between. This CDR3 comprises 16 residues. Germline lookup yields CDR1 SGDLS and CDR2 YYNGEE. The CDR3 nucleotides read TGTGCCAGCAGCGTACTGTCCGGGAATCCCTACAATGAGCAGTTCTTC. Translated, it gives CASSVLSGNPYNEQFF.

The CDR3 spells CASSEGDSTTYEQYF. The CDR3 nucleotides are TGCGCCAGCAGTGAGGGGGACAGCACCACCTACGAGCAGTACTTC. The chain links TRBV10-2 to TRBJ2-7, with TRBD1 identical over 7 bases. Trimming removed 2 bases from V and 2 bases from J; junction bases left unmatched: 6. CDR1 WSHSY and CDR2 SAAADI come from the germline V gene. CDR3 length: 15 residues.

V gene TRBV4-2 combines with J gene TRBJ2-3; D may be TRBD1 (7 bases). CDR3 length: 17 amino acids. Trimming stripped 1 base from V and 2 bases from J, with 16 bases between. Germline V gives CDR1 LGHNA, CDR2 YNFKEQ. CDR3 amino acids: CASSQVQGGGVTDTQYF. The CDR3 DNA follows: TGTGCCAGCAGCCAAGTTCAGGGGGGAGGAGTCACAGATACGCAGTATTTT.

This rearrangement joins TRBV9 to TRBJ2-3; no reliable D call. This CDR3 spans 11 amino acids. V was trimmed by 4 bases and J by 5 bases, leaving 5 bases between them. CDR1 is SGDLS and CDR2 is YYNGEE in the germline V gene. CDR3 amino acids: CASSKRDTQYF. As DNA, the CDR3 is TGTGCCAGCAGCAAGCGAGATACGCAGTATTTT.

Only one count was recorded for this clone. Written as DNA, the CDR3 is TGTGCCAGTAGTATATCTAGCGGGATAACCTACGAGCAGTACTTC. Its protein is CASSISSGITYEQYF. The V gene is TRBV19, the J gene TRBJ2-7; 9 bases map to TRBD2. V shed 2 bases, J shed 2 bases, and the junction held 4 bases outside the gene matches. The CDR3 runs 15 residues. Germline CDR1 reads LNHDA; CDR2 reads SQIVND (reference sequence).

This CDR3 is CASSLATNYEQYF. In DNA, the CDR3 is TGTGCCAGCAGCTTGGCTACTAATTACGAGCAGTACTTC. V usage is TRBV5-4 and J usage is TRBJ2-7; D call uncertain. The V end was cut by 0 bases, the J end by 4 bases, with 8 bases between. From germline, CDR1 is SGHNT and CDR2 YYREEE (reference sequence). This CDR3 comprises 13 residues.